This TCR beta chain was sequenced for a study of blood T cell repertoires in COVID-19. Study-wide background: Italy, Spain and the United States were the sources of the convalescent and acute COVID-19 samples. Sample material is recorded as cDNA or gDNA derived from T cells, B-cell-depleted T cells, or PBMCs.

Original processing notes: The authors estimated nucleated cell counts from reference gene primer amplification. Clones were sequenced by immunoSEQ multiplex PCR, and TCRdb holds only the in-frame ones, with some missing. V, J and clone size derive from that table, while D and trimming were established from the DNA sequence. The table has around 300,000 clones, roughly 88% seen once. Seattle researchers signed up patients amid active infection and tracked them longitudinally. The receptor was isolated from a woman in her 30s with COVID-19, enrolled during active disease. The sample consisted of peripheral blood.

CDR3 nucleotides: TGCAGCGTTTTGTCACAGGGGCTATCCTACGAGCAGTACTTC. This gives the protein CSVLSQGLSYEQYF. This chain uses TRBV29-1 with TRBJ2-7; 7 positions match TRBD1. V trimming: 5 bases; J trimming: 1 base; junction bases outside the gene matches: 8. CDR1 SQVTM and CDR2 ANQGSEA come from the germline V gene. The CDR3 has 14 residues.